This T cell receptor (beta chain) is drawn from a study of T cells after yellow fever vaccination. This clonotype was found many times. In TCRdb, the 5' RACE reads were re-called with MiXCR into one record per CDR3 protein. The table shows a few hundred thousand distinct CDR3 sequences, with about 3% occurring only once. Germline trimming cut 5 bases from V and 6 bases from J; bases unmatched to any gene: 8. The CDR3 totals 14 residues. Germline V gene data show CDR1 as SGHRS and CDR2 as YFSETQ. Sequencing used CD4+ T cells sorted from PBMCs, obtained 10 days after the yellow fever booster vaccination. This TCR derives from a young man who received the YFV17D yellow fever vaccine. The rearrangement links TRBV5-1 to TRBJ2-3; 8 bases fit TRBD2. CDR3 bases: TGCGCCAGCAGTTGGGGACTAGTTCACGATACGCAGTATTTT. This encodes CASSWGLVHDTQYF.